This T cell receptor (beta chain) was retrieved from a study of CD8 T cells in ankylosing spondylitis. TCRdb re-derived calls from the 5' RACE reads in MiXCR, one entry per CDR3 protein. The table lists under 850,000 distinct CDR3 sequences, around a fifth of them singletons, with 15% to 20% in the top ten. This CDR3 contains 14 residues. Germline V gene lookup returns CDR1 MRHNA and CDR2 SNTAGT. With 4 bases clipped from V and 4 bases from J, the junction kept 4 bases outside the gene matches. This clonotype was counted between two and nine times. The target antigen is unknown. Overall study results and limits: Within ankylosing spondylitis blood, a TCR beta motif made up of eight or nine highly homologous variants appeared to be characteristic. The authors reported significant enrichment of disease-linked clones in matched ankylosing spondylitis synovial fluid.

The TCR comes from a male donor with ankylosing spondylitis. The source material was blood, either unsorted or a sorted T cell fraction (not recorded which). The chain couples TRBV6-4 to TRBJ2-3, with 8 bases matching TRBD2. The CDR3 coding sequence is TGTGCCAGCAGTGGTAGCGGGGCCCCAGATACGCAGTATTTT. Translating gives CASSGSGAPDTQYF.